This T cell receptor beta chain was recovered during a study of long-term antiretroviral therapy in people with HIV. The assay, immunoSEQ v3.0, was run at survey level. Profiling relied on immunoSEQ multiplex PCR, and the TCRdb table lists in-frame clones only, not all of them. The sample has around 30,000 clones, roughly 93% seen once. The CDR3 sequence is 11 residues long. Germline V gene lookup returns CDR1 DFQATT and CDR2 SNEGSKA (reference sequence). V trimming: 5 bases; J trimming: 13 bases; junction bases outside the gene matches: 9. The rearrangement uses TRBV20-1 and TRBJ2-5, with 8 nucleotides matching TRBD2. The material sequenced was unsorted PBMCs, taken roughly 6.3 years after starting antiretroviral therapy. This receptor was taken from a woman aged 40-49 years with HIV. DNA for the CDR3: TGCAGTGCTGGAAGCGGGGGACTTCGGTACTTC. Translation gives CSAGSGGLRYF.